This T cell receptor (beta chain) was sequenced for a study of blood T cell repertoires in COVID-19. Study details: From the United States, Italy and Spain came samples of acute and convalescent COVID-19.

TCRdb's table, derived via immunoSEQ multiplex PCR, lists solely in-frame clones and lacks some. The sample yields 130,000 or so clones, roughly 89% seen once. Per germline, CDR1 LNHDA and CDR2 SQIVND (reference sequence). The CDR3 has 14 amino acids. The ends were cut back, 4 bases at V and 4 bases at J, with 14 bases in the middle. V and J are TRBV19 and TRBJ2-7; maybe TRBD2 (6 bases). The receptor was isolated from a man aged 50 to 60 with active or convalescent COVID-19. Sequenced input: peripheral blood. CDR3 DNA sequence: TGTGCCAGTAGTACTCGGGAGCTCGGGTACGAGCAGTACTTC. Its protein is CASSTRELGYEQYF.